This T cell receptor beta chain was identified during a study of human CD4 T cells and Enterobacteriaceae (TCRdb year 2020). Results and caveats for the whole study, not just this receptor: Ex vivo, broadly cross-reactive clonotypes were observed to appear more expanded than specific clonotypes, with about 55% of the 19 and about two thirds of the roughly 30 being found within the top 5%. The reactivity of ex vivo clonotypes was inferred solely through the matching of nucleotide sequences to CFSE-low cultures from the same donors.

Memory CD4+ T cells were FACS-sorted on a FACSAria III to over 95% purity as all CD4+ cells other than CD45RA+CCR7+CD95- naive cells. Blood from healthy donors was obtained from blood donation centers in Switzerland. Positive selection with CD4 and CD14 magnetic microbeads was used to enrich total CD4+ T cells and monocytes. Before sorting, CD8+, CD14+, CD16+, CD56+, CD19+ and CD25-bright cells were excluded. In two blood donors, total memory CD4+ T cells were sequenced directly ex vivo to assess in vivo expansion of bacteria-reactive clonotypes. Ficoll-Paque Plus was used to isolate peripheral blood mononuclear cells from donor blood. Deep-level sequencing, with a detection sensitivity of one cell in 200,000, was applied to the ex vivo total memory CD4+ samples. The QIAamp DNA Micro Kit was used to extract genomic DNA from cell pellets, and the quantity and purity of the genomic DNA were checked by spectrophotometry. Amplification of TCR Vbeta CDR3 regions was performed with the immunoSEQ multiplex PCR assay. The amplicons were sequenced on the Illumina HiSeq platform. The retrieved sequences were 87 nucleotides in length and included the CDR3 region. The study's processing was this. A clonotype was defined as a unique productive TCR Vbeta nucleotide sequence, quantified by productive template frequency from ImmunoSEQ Analyzer V3.0. Expanded clonotypes were defined by a threshold at the top 5th percentile of each frequency-ranked repertoire. Repertoire overlap was computed as Chao-Jaccard with the R package fossil and visualized by nonmetric multidimensional scaling with the R package MASS. TCRdb re-hosts the immuneACCESS table, in-frame sequences only. Its copies lack some clones; in the studies checked, an unresolved V gene accounts for under half of them, and the cause for the rest is not known. V and J calls and clone size follow that table, whereas D and trimming were derived from the DNA. Recorded for this sample are about 29,000 clones; approximately 84% of them occurred a single time. The top ten clonotypes cover about 1.5% of the sample.

As for this clone: No cognate antigen has been identified for it. Base qualities were left out, and no much larger clone turns up one base away.

Sequencing input: memory CD4+ T cells from blood. The sample's cell subset or site label is to be understood as: total memory CD4 T cells sorted directly ex vivo, unstimulated. This TCR came from a human donor in good health.

The CDR3 is CASSPDWQPNYGYTF. The DNA sequence is TGTGCCAGCAGCCCGGATTGGCAGCCTAACTATGGCTACACCTTC. This chain joins TRBV11-1 to TRBJ1-2; too little of a D gene remains to name it. The CDR3 holds 15 amino acids from the cysteine to the phenylalanine. Solely the CDR3 DNA is kept, with 45 bases framed from the first base. Looking up the germline V gene (reference sequence) yields CDR1 SGHAT and CDR2 FQDESV. Trimming costs V 5 bases and J 0 bases, and their ends lie 13 bases apart.